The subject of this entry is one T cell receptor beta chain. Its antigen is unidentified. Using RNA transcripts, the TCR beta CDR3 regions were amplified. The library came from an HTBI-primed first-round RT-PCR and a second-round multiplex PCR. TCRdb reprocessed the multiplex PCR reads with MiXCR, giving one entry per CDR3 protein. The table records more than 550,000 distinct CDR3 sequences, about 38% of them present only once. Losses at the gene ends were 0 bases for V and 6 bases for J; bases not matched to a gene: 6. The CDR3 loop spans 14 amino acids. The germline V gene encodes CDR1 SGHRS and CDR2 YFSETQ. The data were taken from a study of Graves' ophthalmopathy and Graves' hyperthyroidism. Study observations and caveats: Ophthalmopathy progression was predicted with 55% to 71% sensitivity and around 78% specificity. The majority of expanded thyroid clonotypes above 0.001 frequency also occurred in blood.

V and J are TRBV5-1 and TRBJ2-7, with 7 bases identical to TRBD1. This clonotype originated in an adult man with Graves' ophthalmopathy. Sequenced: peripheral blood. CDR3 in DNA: TGCGCCAGCAGCTTGGACAGGGGTGACGTCGAGCAGTACTTC. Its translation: CASSLDRGDVEQYF. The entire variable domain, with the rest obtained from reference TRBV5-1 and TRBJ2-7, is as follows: KAGVTQTPRYLIKTRGQQVTLSCSPISGHRSVSWYQQTPGQGLQFLFEYFSETQRNKGNFPGRFSGRQFSNSRSEMNVSTLELGDSALYLCASSLDRGDVEQYFGPGTRLTVT.